This record covers a single TCR beta chain. Its antigen is unknown. Nothing much larger sits one base from this clone, and base qualities are not available. The CDR3 sequence holds 15 residues, the cysteine and phenylalanine included. The entry retains the CDR3 DNA only, 45 bases that are in frame from base 1. Germline trimming amounts to 8 bases on V and 1 base on J, with 5 as the count of junction bases outside the gene matches. The germline V gene (reference sequence) yields LNHDA for CDR1 and SQIVND for CDR2. Libraries were built with the immunoSEQ multiplex PCR assay. What TCRdb holds here is the immuneACCESS table cut down to in-frame rearrangements. Part of the clones is not present; checked against another copy, under half of the missing clones reflect an unresolved V gene, and the others are unexplained. Within this sample are approximately 14,000 clones, with around 90% of them counted one time only. The biggest ten clones account for 2% to 2.5% of the sample.

This entry comes from a study of T cell repertoires and Cas9 in healthy adults (dated by TCRdb to the late 2010s). With regard to the full study: Within the CD4 and CD8 compartments, SpCas9-reactive T cells were assessed for multi-effector potency, cytotoxicity and lineage determination. The study looked at preexisting T cell immunity to the Streptococcus pyogenes Cas9 nuclease (SpCas9), which is used in CRISPR gene editing.

Healthy humans were used as donors in the study. Results and caveats for the whole study, not just this receptor: In vitro, the proliferation and function of SpCas9-reactive effector T cells were reported to be mitigated by SpCas9-reactive regulatory T cells.

The chain joins TRBV19 to TRBJ1-4; a stretch of 9 junction bases matches TRBD1. Sequencing was done on a sample of Tregs (CD4+, CD25+, CD127-, CD137-, CD154-) from PBMCs; culture status not recorded. This TCR was recovered from a human donor in good health. The CDR3 region: CASGRQGETNEKLFF. The nucleotide sequence reads TGTGCCAGTGGGAGACAGGGGGAAACTAATGAAAAACTGTTTTTT.